The clone carrying this TCR beta chain was recorded only once. Its antigen remains unidentified. Lacking the conserved final phenylalanine or tryptophan, this CDR3 likely reflects a read error. Three rounds of nested PCR, following a modified ARM-PCR protocol, produced the TCRbeta library. Each CDR3 protein gets one entry after TCRdb re-called the multiplex PCR reads with MiXCR. The sample lists some 100,000 distinct CDR3 sequences, 50% to 70% occurring once. The data were taken from a study of tumor and adjacent non-tumor tissue in lung cancer. Study summary: Histology: about a dozen adenocarcinoma, a couple of squamous cell carcinoma, 1 small cell lung cancer. On average, productive TCRbeta reads reached about 4.2 million per sample. Study results and limitations: Normal lung showed higher cumulative top 100 clone frequency than tumor. Shorter survival was associated with higher TCR diversity in tumors.

The template was RNA from unsorted bulk tissue. Distant lung tissue was collected more than 3 cm away from the tumor edge. Germline-derived CDR1 and CDR2 are ENHRY and SYGVKD. The CDR3 covers 12 residues. The germline V and J ends were trimmed by 10 bases and 7 bases, with 17 bases remaining between them. The chain employs TRBV10-3 and TRBJ2-7; TRBD2 might be the D (5 bases). This receptor was identified in a man aged 30 to 45 with non-small cell lung cancer. The sequencing sample was made of distant non-tumor lung tissue. CDR3 sequence reads: CATRELGGEQYL. The DNA for the CDR3 is TGTGCCACTCGGGAACTCGGTGGAGAGCAGTACCTC.